This T cell receptor (beta chain) was recovered during a study of T cell repertoires in cytomegalovirus infection. Study-level results: CMV-specific TCR beta clonotypes restricted by HLA-C dominated the ex vivo response.

Ten or more counts support this clonotype. What it recognizes is unknown. The CDR3 runs to 18 residues. Germline V gives CDR1 MNHEY, CDR2 SMNVEV (reference sequence). V lost 5 bases, J lost 5 bases, and 15 bases stayed unmatched. Using its own MiXCR run on the reads, TCRdb lists one record per CDR3 protein. The data hold some 100,000 distinct CDR3 sequences, with 23% observed a single time. This clonotype was sampled from a human donor in good health (CMV status not recorded). Some clones in this sample may be carry-over from other donors' samples. The specimen was CD8+ T cells from PBMCs. J is TRBJ2-5 and V is TRBV27; 12 bases match TRBD2. CDR3 in amino acids: CASSPGLAGPFSWETQYF. The CDR3 nucleotides read TGTGCCAGCAGTCCTGGACTAGCGGGACCCTTCTCCTGGGAGACCCAGTACTTC.